This T cell receptor beta chain is drawn from a study of T cell responses to AZD1222 COVID-19 vaccine. Study overall: Combined were second doses at about 4 or about 12 weeks. Study-level findings and limits: Unmutated variant regions reportedly attract nearly half of all spike-specific TCRs.

Clones were sequenced by immunoSEQ multiplex PCR, and TCRdb holds only the in-frame ones, with some missing. The table shows 100,000 to 150,000 clones, with 88% occurring only once. With respect to this clone: What it recognizes is unknown.

The V and J ends lost 5 bases and 4 bases, in that order; junction bases with no gene match: 6. CDR3 length: 15 residues. CDR1 and CDR2 (germline): MNHEY, SVGAGI. The source was peripheral blood, collected on day 0 of AZD1222 vaccination. The TCR was taken from an adult in good health. The J gene is TRBJ1-2, the V gene TRBV6-5; TRBD1 matches at 11 bases. The CDR3 loop reads CASSTGQGAGYGYTF. The CDR3 DNA sequence: TGTGCCAGCAGTACCGGACAGGGGGCCGGCTATGGCTACACCTTC.